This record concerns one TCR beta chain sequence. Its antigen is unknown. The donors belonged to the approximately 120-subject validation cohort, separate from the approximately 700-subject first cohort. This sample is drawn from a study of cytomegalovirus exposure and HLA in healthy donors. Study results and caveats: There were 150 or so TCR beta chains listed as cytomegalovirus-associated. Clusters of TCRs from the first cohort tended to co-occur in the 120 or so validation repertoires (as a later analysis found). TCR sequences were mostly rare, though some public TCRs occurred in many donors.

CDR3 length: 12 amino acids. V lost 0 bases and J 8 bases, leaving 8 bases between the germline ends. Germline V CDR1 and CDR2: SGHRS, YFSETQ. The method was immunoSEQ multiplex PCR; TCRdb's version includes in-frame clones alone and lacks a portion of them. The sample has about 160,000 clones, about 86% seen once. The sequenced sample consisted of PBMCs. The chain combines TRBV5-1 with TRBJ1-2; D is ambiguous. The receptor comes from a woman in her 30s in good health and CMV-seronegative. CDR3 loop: CASSLADRGYTF. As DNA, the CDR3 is TGCGCCAGCAGCTTGGCCGACCGGGGCTACACCTTC.